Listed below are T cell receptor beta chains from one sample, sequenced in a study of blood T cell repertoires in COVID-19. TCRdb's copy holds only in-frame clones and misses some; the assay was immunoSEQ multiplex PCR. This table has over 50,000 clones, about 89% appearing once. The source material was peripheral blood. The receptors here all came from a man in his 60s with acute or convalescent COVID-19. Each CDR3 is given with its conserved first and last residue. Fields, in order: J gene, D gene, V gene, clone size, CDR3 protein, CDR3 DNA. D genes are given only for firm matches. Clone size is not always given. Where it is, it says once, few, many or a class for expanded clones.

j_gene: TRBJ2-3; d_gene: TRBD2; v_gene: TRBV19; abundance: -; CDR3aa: CASRLAGVDTQYF; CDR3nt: TGTGCCAGTAGGCTAGCGGGGGTCGATACGCAGTATTTT
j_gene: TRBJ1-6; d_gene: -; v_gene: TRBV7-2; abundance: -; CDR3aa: CASSLAQSLGSNSPLHF; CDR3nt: TGTGCCAGCAGCTTAGCCCAGTCCCTGGGGAGCAATTCACCCCTCCACTTT
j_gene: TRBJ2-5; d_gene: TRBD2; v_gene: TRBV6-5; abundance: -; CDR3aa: CASRKRGKETQYF; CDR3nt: TGTGCCAGCAGGAAGCGGGGGAAAGAGACCCAGTACTTC
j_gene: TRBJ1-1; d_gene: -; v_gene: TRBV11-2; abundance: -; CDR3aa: CASSSPPGVAFF; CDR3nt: TGTGCCAGCAGCTCCCCCCCGGGTGTAGCTTTCTTT
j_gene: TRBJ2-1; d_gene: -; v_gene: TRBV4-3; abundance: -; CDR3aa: CASSQARDGVHEQFF; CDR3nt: TGCGCCAGCAGCCAAGCCCGGGATGGGGTACATGAGCAGTTCTTC
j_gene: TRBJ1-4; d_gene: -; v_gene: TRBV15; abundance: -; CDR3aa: CATSSLPGEKLFF; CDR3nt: TGTGCCACCAGCTCCCTACCGGGGGAAAAACTGTTTTTT
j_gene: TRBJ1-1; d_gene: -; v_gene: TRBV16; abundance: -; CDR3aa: CASSQSQGNTEAFF; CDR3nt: TGTGCCAGCAGCCAGTCACAGGGGAACACTGAAGCTTTCTTT
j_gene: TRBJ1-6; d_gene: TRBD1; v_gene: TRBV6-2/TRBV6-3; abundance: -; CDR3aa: CASSKGQGRSSYNSPLHF; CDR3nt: TGTGCCAGCAGTAAAGGACAGGGGAGGAGCTCCTATAATTCACCCCTCCACTTT
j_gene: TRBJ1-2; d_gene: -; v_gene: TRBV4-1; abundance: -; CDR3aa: CASSQDLGDGYTF; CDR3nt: TGCGCCAGCAGCCAAGATCTAGGAGACGGCTACACCTTC
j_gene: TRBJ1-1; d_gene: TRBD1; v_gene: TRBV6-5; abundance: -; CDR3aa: CASREGQGEEAFF; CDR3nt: TGTGCCAGCAGGGAGGGACAGGGGGAGGAAGCTTTCTTT
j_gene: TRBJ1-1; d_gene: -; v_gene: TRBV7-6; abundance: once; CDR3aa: CASSLDQGTNTEAFF; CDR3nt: TGTGCCAGCAGCTTAGATCAGGGAACGAACACTGAAGCTTTCTTT
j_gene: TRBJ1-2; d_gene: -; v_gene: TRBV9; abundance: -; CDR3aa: CASSLRQGDGYTF; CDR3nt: TGTGCCAGCAGTCTTCGACAAGGGGATGGCTACACCTTC
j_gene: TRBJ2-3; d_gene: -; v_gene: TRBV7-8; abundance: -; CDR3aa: CASSARDIGTQYF; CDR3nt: TGTGCCAGCAGCGCCCGGGACATCGGTACGCAGTATTTT
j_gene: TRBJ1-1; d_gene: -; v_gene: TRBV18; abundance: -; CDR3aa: CASSPPHLANAEAFF; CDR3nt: TGTGCCAGCTCACCCCCCCACCTTGCTAACGCTGAAGCTTTCTTT
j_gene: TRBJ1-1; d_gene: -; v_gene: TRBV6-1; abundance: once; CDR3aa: CASSEALRAFF; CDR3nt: TGTGCCAGCAGTGAAGCGCTTCGGGCTTTCTTT